The rows below give T cell receptor beta chains drawn from one sample of a study of shared clonotypes between healthy human individuals. The assay was immunoSEQ multiplex PCR, and TCRdb's table has in-frame clones only and misses some. Of about 2 million clones listed, about 95% are singletons. The sample comprised naive CD8+ T cells sorted from blood. These receptors originate from a man between 18 and 29 years old in good health. The conserved cysteine and the conserved F or W are not part of the CDR3 here. The order of the fields is J gene, V gene, CDR3 protein.

TRBJ2-1,TRBV7-2,ASSLGPRGGTNEQF
TRBJ2-3,TRBV19,ASSLMASTDTQY
TRBJ2-5,TRBV19,ASSPPNSAQETQY
TRBJ1-3,TRBV10-3,ATEGNTIY
TRBJ2-3,TRBV6-1,ASNDRGDLTDTQY
TRBJ1-1,TRBV28,ASSPPVTGANTEAF
TRBJ2-3,TRBV4-1,ASSQDEGPLADTQY
TRBJ1-1,TRBV4-1,ASSQENTEAF
TRBJ2-1,TRBV6-5,ASSEEGREQF
TRBJ1-4,TRBV7-9,ASSESGTAATNEKLF
TRBJ1-2,TRBV30,AWSVAGALYT